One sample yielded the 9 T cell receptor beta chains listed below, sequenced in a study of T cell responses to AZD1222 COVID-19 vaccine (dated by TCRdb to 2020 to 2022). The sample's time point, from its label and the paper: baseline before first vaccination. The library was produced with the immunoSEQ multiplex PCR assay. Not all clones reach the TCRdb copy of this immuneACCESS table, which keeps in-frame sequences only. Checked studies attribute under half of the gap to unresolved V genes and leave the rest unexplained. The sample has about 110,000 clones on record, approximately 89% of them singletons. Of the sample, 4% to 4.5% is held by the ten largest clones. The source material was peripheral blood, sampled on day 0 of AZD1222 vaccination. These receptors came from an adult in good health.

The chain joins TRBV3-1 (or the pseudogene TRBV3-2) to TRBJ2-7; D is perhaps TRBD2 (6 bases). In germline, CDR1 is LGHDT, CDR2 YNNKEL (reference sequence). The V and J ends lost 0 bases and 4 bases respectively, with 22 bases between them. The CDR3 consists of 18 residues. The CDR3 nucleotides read TGTGCCAGCAGCCAAGATTCCCGCGGGGCGAGCCCTAAGTACGAGCAGTACTTC. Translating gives CASSQDSRGASPKYEQYF.

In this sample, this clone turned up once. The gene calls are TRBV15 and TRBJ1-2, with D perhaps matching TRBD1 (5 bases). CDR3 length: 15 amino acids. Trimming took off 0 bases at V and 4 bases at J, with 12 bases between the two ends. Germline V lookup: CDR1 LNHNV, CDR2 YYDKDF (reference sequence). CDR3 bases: TGTGCCACCAGCAGAGATTCCGGGGCTCGCTATGGCTACACCTTC. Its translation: CATSRDSGARYGYTF. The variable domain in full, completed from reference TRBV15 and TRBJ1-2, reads DAMVIQNPRYQVTQFGKPVTLSCSQTLNHNVMYWYQQKSSQAPKLLFHYYDKDFNNEADTPDNFQSRRPNTSFCFLDIRSPGLGDTAMYLCATSRDSGARYGYTFGSGTRLTVV.

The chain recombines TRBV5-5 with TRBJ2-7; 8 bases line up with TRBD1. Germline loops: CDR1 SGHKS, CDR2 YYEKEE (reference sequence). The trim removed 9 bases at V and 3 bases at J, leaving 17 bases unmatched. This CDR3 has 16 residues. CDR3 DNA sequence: TGTGCCACCACCCCCTTTGACAGGGGTCTATACTACGAGCAGTACTTC. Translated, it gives CATTPFDRGLYYEQYF.

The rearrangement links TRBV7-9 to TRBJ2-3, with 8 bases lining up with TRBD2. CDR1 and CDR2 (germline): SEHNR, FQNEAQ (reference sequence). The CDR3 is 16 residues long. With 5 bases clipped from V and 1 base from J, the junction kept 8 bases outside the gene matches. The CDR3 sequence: CASSDVRAGGTDTQYF. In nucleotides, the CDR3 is TGTGCCAGCAGCGACGTGAGAGCGGGGGGCACAGATACGCAGTATTTT. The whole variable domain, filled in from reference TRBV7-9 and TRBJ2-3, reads DTGVSQNPRHKITKRGQNVTFRCDPISEHNRLYWYRQTLGQGPEFLTYFQNEAQLEKSRLLSDRFSAERPKGSFSTLEIQRTEQGDSAMYLCASSDVRAGGTDTQYFGPGTRLTVL.

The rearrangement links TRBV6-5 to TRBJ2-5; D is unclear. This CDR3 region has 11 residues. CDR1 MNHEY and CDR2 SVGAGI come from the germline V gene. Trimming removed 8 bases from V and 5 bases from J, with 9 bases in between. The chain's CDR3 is CASQVGETQYF. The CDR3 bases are TGTGCCAGCCAAGTTGGGGAGACCCAGTACTTC.

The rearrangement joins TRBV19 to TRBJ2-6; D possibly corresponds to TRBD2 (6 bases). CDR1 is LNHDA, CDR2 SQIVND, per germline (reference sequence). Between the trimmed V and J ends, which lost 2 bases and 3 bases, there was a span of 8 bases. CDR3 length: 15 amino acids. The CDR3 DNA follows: TGTGCCAGTAGTATAAGCGGGCGTGGGGCCAACGTCCTGACTTTC. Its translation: CASSISGRGANVLTF.

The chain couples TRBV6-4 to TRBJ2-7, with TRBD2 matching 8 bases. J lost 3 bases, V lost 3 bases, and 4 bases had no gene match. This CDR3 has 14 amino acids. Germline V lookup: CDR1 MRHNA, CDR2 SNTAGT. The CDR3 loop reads CASSELAGFYEQYF. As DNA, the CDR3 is TGTGCCAGCAGTGAATTAGCGGGGTTCTACGAGCAGTACTTC.

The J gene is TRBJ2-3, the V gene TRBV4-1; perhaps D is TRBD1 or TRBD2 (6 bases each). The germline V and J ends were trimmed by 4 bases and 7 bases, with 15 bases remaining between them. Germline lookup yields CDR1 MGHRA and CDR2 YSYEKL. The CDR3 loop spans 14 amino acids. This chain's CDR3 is CASSPPRDKYTQYF. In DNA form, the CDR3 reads TGCGCCAGCAGCCCGCCGCGGGACAAGTATACGCAGTATTTT.

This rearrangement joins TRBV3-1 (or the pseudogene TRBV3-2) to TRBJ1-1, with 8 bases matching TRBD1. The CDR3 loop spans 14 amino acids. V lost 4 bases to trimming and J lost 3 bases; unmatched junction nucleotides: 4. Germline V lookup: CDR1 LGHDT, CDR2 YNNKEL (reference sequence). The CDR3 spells CASSLWTGHTEAFF. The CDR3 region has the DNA TGTGCCAGCAGCCTCTGGACAGGGCACACTGAAGCTTTCTTT.